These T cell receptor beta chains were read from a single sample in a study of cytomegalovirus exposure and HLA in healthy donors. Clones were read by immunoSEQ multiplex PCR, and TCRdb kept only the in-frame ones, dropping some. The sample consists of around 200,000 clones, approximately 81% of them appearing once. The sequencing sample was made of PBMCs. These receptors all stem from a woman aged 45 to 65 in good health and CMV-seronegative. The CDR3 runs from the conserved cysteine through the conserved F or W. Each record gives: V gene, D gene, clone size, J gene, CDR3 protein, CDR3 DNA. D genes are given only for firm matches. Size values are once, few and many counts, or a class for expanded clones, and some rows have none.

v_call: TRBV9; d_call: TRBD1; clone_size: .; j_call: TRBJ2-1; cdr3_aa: CASSVMGTGMDEQFF; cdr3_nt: TGTGCCAGCAGCGTAATGGGGACAGGCATGGATGAGCAGTTCTTC
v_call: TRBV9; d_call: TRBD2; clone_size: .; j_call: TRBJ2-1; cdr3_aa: CASSPAAASGSISYNEQFF; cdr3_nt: TGTGCCAGCAGCCCAGCGGCCGCTAGCGGGAGTATATCCTACAATGAGCAGTTCTTC
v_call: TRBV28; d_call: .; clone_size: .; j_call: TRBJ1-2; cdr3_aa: CASSPLGGACDF; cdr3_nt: TGTGCCAGCAGCCCCCTCGGAGGGGCTTGCGACTTC
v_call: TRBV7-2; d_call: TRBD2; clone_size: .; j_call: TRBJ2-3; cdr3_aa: CASSPRTSGRGNF; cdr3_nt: TGTGCCAGCAGCCCGAGGACTAGCGGGCGGGGGAATTTT
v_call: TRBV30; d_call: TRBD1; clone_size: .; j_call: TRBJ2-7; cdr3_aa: CAWSVGQGYEQYF; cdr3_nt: TGTGCCTGGAGTGTCGGACAGGGCTACGAGCAGTACTTC
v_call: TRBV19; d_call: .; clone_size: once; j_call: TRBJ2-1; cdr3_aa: CASSMTLGGDNEQFF; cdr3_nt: TGTGCCAGTAGTATGACGTTGGGGGGAGATAATGAGCAGTTCTTC
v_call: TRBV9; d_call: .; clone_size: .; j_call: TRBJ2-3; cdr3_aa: CASSVAGASTDTQYF; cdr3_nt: TGTGCCAGCAGCGTAGCTGGGGCTAGCACAGATACGCAGTATTTT
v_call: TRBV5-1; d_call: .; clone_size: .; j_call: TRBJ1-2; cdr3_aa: CASSDISGYTF; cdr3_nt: TGCGCCAGCAGCGACATAAGTGGCTACACCTTC
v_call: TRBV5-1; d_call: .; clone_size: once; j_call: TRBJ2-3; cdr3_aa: CASSLAGPADTQYF; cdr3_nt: TGCGCCAGCAGCTTGGCAGGGCCCGCAGATACGCAGTATTTT
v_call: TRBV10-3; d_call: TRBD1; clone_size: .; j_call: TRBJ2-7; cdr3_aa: CAIRPGQGAHEQYF; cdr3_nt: TGTGCCATCAGGCCGGGACAGGGGGCGCACGAGCAGTACTTC
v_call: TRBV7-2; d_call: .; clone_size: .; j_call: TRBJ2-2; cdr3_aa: CASSSGTVTPAGELFF; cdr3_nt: TGTGCCAGCAGCTCCGGTACCGTAACCCCGGCCGGGGAGCTGTTTTTT
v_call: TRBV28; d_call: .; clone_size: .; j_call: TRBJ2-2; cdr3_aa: CATSGATNTGELFF; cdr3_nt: TGTGCCACTAGTGGGGCAACGAACACCGGGGAGCTGTTTTTT
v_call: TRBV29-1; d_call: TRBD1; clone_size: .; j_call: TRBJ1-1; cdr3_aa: CSVAGQGAPTEAFF; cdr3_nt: TGCAGCGTTGCGGGACAGGGGGCCCCCACTGAAGCTTTCTTT
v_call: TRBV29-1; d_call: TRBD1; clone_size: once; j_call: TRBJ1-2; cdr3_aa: CTASQTRTGRSGYTF; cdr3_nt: TGCACCGCTTCACAGACCCGGACAGGGAGGTCTGGCTACACCTTC
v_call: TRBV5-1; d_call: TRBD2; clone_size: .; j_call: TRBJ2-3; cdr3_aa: CASSTGGGMNTQYF; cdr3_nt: TGCGCCAGCAGCACCGGGGGGGGGATGAATACGCAGTATTTT
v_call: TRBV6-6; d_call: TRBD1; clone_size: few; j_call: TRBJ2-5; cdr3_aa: CASSWGTGRQETQYF; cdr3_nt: TGTGCCAGCAGTTGGGGGACAGGGCGACAAGAGACCCAGTACTTC